The rows below give T cell receptor beta chains drawn from one sample of a study of siplizumab effects on memory and regulatory T cells. Data came from immunoSEQ multiplex PCR; TCRdb stores just in-frame clones and leaves some out. The sample has about 100,000 clones; about 94% are singletons. Sequencing was carried out using non-Treg CD4+ T cells sorted from blood. The origin of the receptors is a human donor in good health. The CDR3 runs from the conserved cysteine through the conserved F or W. The D gene is left open where the match is weak. A clone size is listed for some rows: how often the clone was seen (once, few, many), or a class if it is expanded.

TRBD2	TRBV4-2	-	TRBJ2-3	CASSQERGTSGRTDTQYF	TGTGCCAGCAGCCAGGAACGGGGGACTAGCGGGAGGACAGATACGCAGTATTTT
TRBD2	TRBV9	-	TRBJ2-3	CASSGLAGGTDTQYF	TGTGCCAGCAGCGGACTAGCGGGGGGCACAGATACGCAGTATTTT
TRBD2	TRBV11-1	-	TRBJ2-5	CASSLVGLAGGETQYF	TGTGCCAGCAGCTTAGTTGGGCTAGCGGGAGGTGAGACCCAGTACTTC
TRBD1	TRBV4-2	-	TRBJ2-3	CASSQDLGTATDTQYF	TGTGCCAGCAGCCAAGATTTAGGGACAGCCACAGATACGCAGTATTTT
TRBD2	TRBV15	-	TRBJ2-1	CATSRVGRENYNEQFF	TGTGCCACCAGCAGAGTAGGGCGGGAGAACTACAATGAGCAGTTCTTC
-	TRBV6-1	-	TRBJ2-7	CASVGASGVYEQYF	TGTGCCAGCGTGGGGGCTAGCGGAGTCTACGAGCAGTACTTC
-	TRBV14	-	TRBJ1-4	CASSPRGVGEKLFF	TGTGCCAGCAGCCCCCGGGGCGTTGGGGAAAAACTGTTTTTT
-	TRBV5-6	-	TRBJ2-7	CASSLRSSYEQYF	TGTGCCAGCAGCCTGAGATCGTCCTACGAGCAGTACTTC
-	TRBV5-1	-	TRBJ2-7	CASSLLEEQYF	TGCGCCAGCAGCTTGCTCGAGGAGCAGTACTTC
-	TRBV18	-	TRBJ2-1	CASSPSPNSYNEQFF	TGTGCCAGCTCACCATCGCCTAACTCCTACAATGAGCAGTTCTTC
TRBD1	TRBV19	-	TRBJ2-6	CASSPRRQGALGANVLTF	TGTGCCAGTAGTCCGAGGCGACAGGGGGCTTTGGGGGCCAACGTCCTGACTTTC
-	TRBV7-9	-	TRBJ2-7	CASSLLGPDVSEQYF	TGTGCCAGCAGCTTATTGGGACCGGACGTTAGCGAGCAGTACTTC
-	TRBV15	-	TRBJ2-7	CATSRDLLEVSYEQYF	TGTGCCACCAGCAGAGATTTACTGGAGGTGTCCTACGAGCAGTACTTC
TRBD1	TRBV5-4	-	TRBJ2-7	CASSNRDRVLGQYF	TGTGCCAGCAGCAACCGGGACAGGGTGTTGGGGCAGTACTTC
-	TRBV18	-	TRBJ1-2	CASSPPTVNYGYTF	TGTGCCAGCTCACCCCCGACAGTTAACTATGGCTACACCTTC
-	TRBV4-2	once	TRBJ2-2	CASSPAGTRGTGELFF	TGTGCCAGCAGCCCGGCAGGGACTCGGGGCACCGGGGAGCTGTTTTTT
TRBD2	TRBV19	-	TRBJ2-7	CASSRPGGYYEQYF	TGTGCCAGTAGTCGACCGGGAGGATACTACGAGCAGTACTTC